The 18 T cell receptor beta chains below come from one sample, sequenced in a study of shared clonotypes between healthy human individuals. Using immunoSEQ multiplex PCR, the repertoire was profiled, and TCRdb retains in-frame clones only, with some absent. The sample lists roughly 2 million clones, approximately 96% seen once, with around 0.13% in the top ten. The specimen was naive CD4+ T cells sorted from blood. As for subset: CD45RA+ positively selected. The origin of the receptors is a young man in good health.

V is TRBV5-1 and J is TRBJ1-2, with D possibly matching TRBD1 (6 bases). Trimming removed 2 bases at V and 3 bases at J, with 8 bases between. The CDR3 contains 13 residues. The germline V gene encodes CDR1 SGHRS and CDR2 YFSETQ. DNA for the CDR3: TGCGCCAGCAGCTTCCCAGGGGACTATGGCTACACCTTC. The encoded protein is CASSFPGDYGYTF.

The rearrangement links TRBV7-2 to TRBJ2-2; 8 positions match TRBD1. V was clipped by 3 bases and J by 1 base; unmatched bases: 7. This CDR3 comprises 17 residues. The V gene's germline CDR1 is SGHTA and CDR2 FQGNSA. The CDR3, as DNA: TGTGCCAGCAGCTTCCATCGGACAGGGCGGAACACCGGGGAGCTGTTTTTT. This gives the protein CASSFHRTGRNTGELFF.

The chain links TRBV30 to TRBJ1-4, with D perhaps TRBD1 (5 bases). This CDR3 region has 15 residues. Germline V gene data show CDR1 as GTSNPN and CDR2 as SVGIG (reference sequence). Trimming took 1 base from V and 5 from J, leaving 14 bases between them. The CDR3 here is CAWSAGRQGNEKLFF. The CDR3 DNA is TGTGCCTGGAGTGCGGGACGCCAAGGGAATGAAAAACTGTTTTTT.

The rearrangement joins TRBV6-1 to TRBJ2-7, with D possibly being TRBD2 (7 bases). Trimming pared 6 bases from V and 4 bases from J, leaving 19 bases between. Germline CDR1 is MNHNS and CDR2 is SASEGT. This CDR3 has 15 amino acids. The CDR3, as DNA: TGTGCCAGCAGGGCTGAGGGGGGGGGTTTGTACGAGCAGTACTTC. It is translated as CASRAEGGGLYEQYF.

V is TRBV30 and J is TRBJ1-4, with 7 positions matching TRBD1. This CDR3 spans 16 amino acids. Germline V lookup: CDR1 GTSNPN, CDR2 SVGIG (reference sequence). The V gene end was trimmed by 0 bases and the J gene end by 3 bases; junction bases not matched to a gene: 7. CDR3 protein: CAWSVLSGGANEKLFF. DNA of the CDR3: TGTGCCTGGAGTGTACTCTCAGGGGGAGCTAATGAAAAACTGTTTTTT.

J is TRBJ2-1 and V is TRBV5-1, with D possibly TRBD2 on 6 matching bases. The CDR3 has 16 amino acids. CDR1 is SGHRS, CDR2 YFSETQ, per germline. V was trimmed by 1 base and J by 0 bases, leaving 11 bases between them. The CDR3, as DNA: TGCGCCAGCAGCTTGTCCCCCGGGAGCTCCTACAATGAGCAGTTCTTC. It encodes CASSLSPGSSYNEQFF.

The V call is TRBV18, the J call TRBJ2-5, with 7 bases aligning to TRBD1. V gave up 3 bases and J gave up 6 bases; unmatched junction bases: 7. Germline V CDR1 and CDR2: KGHSH, LQKENI. This CDR3 region has 14 residues. CDR3 bases: TGTGCCAGCTCACCGTACGAGGGGGCAAAGACCCAGTACTTC. Protein sequence: CASSPYEGAKTQYF.

J is TRBJ1-1 and V is TRBV6-6, with D tentatively TRBD1 (6 bases). The CDR3 runs to 14 residues. Looked up from germline, CDR1 is MNHNY and CDR2 is SVGAGI (reference sequence). Trimming took off 6 bases at V and 5 bases at J, with 16 bases between the two ends. CDR3 nucleotides: TGTGCCAGCAGCCTTGAAGGGGGACGGACTGAAGCTTTCTTT. Protein product: CASSLEGGRTEAFF.

The chain uses TRBV2 and TRBJ2-2; D ambiguous. The CDR3 is 14 residues long. Between the trimmed V and J ends, which lost 5 bases and 2 bases, there was a span of 9 bases. From germline, CDR1 is SNHLY and CDR2 FYNNEI. In DNA form, the CDR3 reads TGTGCCAGCAGTCTTCACCGTAACACCGGGGAGCTGTTTTTT. Its protein product is CASSLHRNTGELFF.

The V gene is TRBV27, the J gene TRBJ2-3; no reliable D call. The CDR3 runs 17 residues. Germline V gives CDR1 MNHEY, CDR2 SMNVEV (reference sequence). Trimming pared 0 bases from V and 2 bases from J, leaving 15 bases between. The CDR3 region is CASSLSASPKHTDTQYF. CDR3 bases: TGTGCCAGCAGTTTATCGGCCAGCCCTAAGCACACAGATACGCAGTATTTT.

V is TRBV10-2 and J is TRBJ2-1, with TRBD2 matching 9 bases. Germline loops: CDR1 WSHSY, CDR2 SAAADI. There are 13 residues in the CDR3. The junction had 7 bases not matched to a gene; V was cut back by 10 bases and J by 6 bases. The CDR3 sequence: CATLAGKGNEQFF. The CDR3 DNA follows: TGCGCCACCCTAGCGGGAAAGGGCAATGAGCAGTTCTTC.

The rearrangement uses TRBV5-6 and TRBJ2-1, with 7 bases identical to TRBD2. V dropped 1 base and J dropped 3; count of bases not matched to a gene: 7. CDR1 is SGHDT and CDR2 is YYEEEE in the germline V gene. The CDR3 length is 16 residues. The CDR3 sequence is CASSLWVAGYYNEQFF. The DNA of the CDR3 is TGTGCCAGCAGCTTGTGGGTAGCGGGTTACTACAATGAGCAGTTCTTC.

The chain employs TRBV6-6 and TRBJ1-6; perhaps TRBD1 as D (5 bases). This CDR3 region has 16 residues. Germline V lookup: CDR1 MNHNY, CDR2 SVGAGI (reference sequence). The germline V and J ends were trimmed by 0 bases and 0 bases, with 6 bases remaining between them. The chain's CDR3 is CASSYSGGSYNSPLHF. Here the CDR3 DNA reads TGTGCCAGCAGTTACTCGGGGGGCTCCTATAATTCACCCCTCCACTTT.

This chain joins TRBV5-6 and TRBJ1-6; D ambiguous. Trimming shortened V by 5 bases and J by 7 bases, and 16 bases separated the two germline ends. The CDR3 covers 15 residues. CDR1 is SGHDT and CDR2 is YYEEEE in the germline V gene. The CDR3 coding sequence is TGTGCCAGCAGGGAGAACCCCGGTGACAATTCACCCCTCCACTTT. This codes for CASRENPGDNSPLHF.

V usage is TRBV28 and J usage is TRBJ2-7, with D uncertain. The germline V and J ends were trimmed by 2 bases and 0 bases, with 5 bases remaining between them. Germline V gives CDR1 MDHEN, CDR2 SYDVKM. The CDR3 has 13 amino acids. In DNA, the CDR3 is TGTGCCAGCAGTTTAGTGGGCTCCTACGAGCAGTACTTC. This codes for CASSLVGSYEQYF.

A few counts support this clone. This sample also contains other DNA sequences that code for the same CDR3. The chain recombines TRBV6-5 with TRBJ1-1; tentative D call: TRBD1 (5 bases). This CDR3 region has 14 residues. Germline values: CDR1 MNHEY, CDR2 SVGAGI. The ends were cut back, 0 bases at V and 0 bases at J, with 5 bases in the middle. This CDR3 is CASSYSGVNTEAFF. The CDR3 DNA sequence: TGTGCCAGCAGTTACTCGGGGGTGAACACTGAAGCTTTCTTT.

V and J are TRBV19 and TRBJ1-1; no definite D call. CDR3 length equals 15 residues. The germline CDR1 and CDR2 sequences are LNHDA and SQIVND (reference sequence). Deletions cut 1 base from V and 1 base from J, with 10 bases between. The CDR3 DNA reads TGTGCCAGTAGTATAGCCGGGGTAACGAACACTGAAGCTTTCTTT. Translated: CASSIAGVTNTEAFF.

The gene calls are TRBV6-5 and TRBJ1-3, with a weak D call TRBD1 (5 bases). This CDR3 spans 14 amino acids. V was pared by 3 bases and J by 3 bases, with 9 bases between. CDR1 and CDR2 from the germline V gene are MNHEY and SVGAGI. As DNA, the CDR3 is TGTGCCAGCAGTTATGGGGGGAATGGAAACACCATATATTTT. The encoded protein is CASSYGGNGNTIYF.